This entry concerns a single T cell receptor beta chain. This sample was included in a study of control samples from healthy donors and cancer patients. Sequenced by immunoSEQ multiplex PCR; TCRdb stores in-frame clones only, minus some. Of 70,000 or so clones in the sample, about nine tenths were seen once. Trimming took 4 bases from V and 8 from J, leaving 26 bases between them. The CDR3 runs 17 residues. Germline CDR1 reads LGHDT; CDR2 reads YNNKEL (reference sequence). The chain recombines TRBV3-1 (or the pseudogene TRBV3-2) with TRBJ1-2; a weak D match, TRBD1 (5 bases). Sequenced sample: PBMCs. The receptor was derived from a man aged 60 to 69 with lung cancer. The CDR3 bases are TGTGCCAGCAGCCCCACGCGGCAGGGATCCCGAGTAGGAGGCTACACCTTC. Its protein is CASSPTRQGSRVGGYTF.